Below are 29 T cell receptor beta chains sequenced from a single sample in a study of regulatory T cells in long-lasting Graves disease. Arm-PCR of CDR3 regions and iRepertoire HTBI primers were the basis on which TCR beta libraries were built. TCRdb redid the calling of the multiplex PCR reads with MiXCR, one entry per CDR3 protein. The profile shows fewer than 650,000 distinct CDR3 sequences, roughly 16% of them singletons. Time point noted: newly diagnosed GD, antithyroid drugs for less than 3 months. Preparation of the TCR library used RNA extracted from PBMCs. These sequences were also reported in another study, on T cells in Graves' hyperthyroidism and ophthalmopathy.

The sequencing here drew on peripheral blood mononuclear cells (PBMCs), taken at new diagnosis, from a patient treated with antithyroid drugs. The receptors here all came from a man aged 18 to 35 with Graves disease.

Many counts were recorded for this clonotype. V is TRBV12-3 or TRBV12-4 and J is TRBJ2-1, with TRBD1 matching over 8 bases. V shed 6 bases and J 7 bases; nucleotides not matched to a gene: 11. This CDR3 has 15 amino acids. CDR3: CASSSLDRGRNEQFF. Here the CDR3 DNA reads TGTGCCAGCAGCTCGCTCGACAGGGGAAGGAATGAGCAGTTCTTC.

This clonotype showed up many times. The chain employs TRBV5-1 and TRBJ2-4; 8 positions agree with TRBD2. The CDR3 is 18 residues long. The germline V gene encodes CDR1 SGHRS and CDR2 YFSETQ. The trim removed 0 bases at V and 2 bases at J, leaving 10 bases unmatched. The DNA for the CDR3 is TGCGCCAGCAGCTTGGAGCCGGGAGGGAGTTTATCCAAAAACATTCAGTACTTC. It codes for CASSLEPGGSLSKNIQYF.

The chain uses TRBV20-1 and TRBJ2-2, with TRBD2 identical over 10 bases. Trimming at V came to 3 bases and at J to 5 bases, leaving 9 bases not matched to a gene. This CDR3 spans 16 amino acids. Germline loops: CDR1 DFQATT, CDR2 SNEGSKA (reference sequence). The CDR3 DNA sequence: TGCAGTGCTAGCCCCCCTAGCGGGAGACGGACCGGGGAGCTGTTTTTT. Residues: CSASPPSGRRTGELFF.

CDR3 amino acids: CASSYRDDGNEQYF. In DNA, the CDR3 is TGTGCCAGCAGTTACCGGGACGACGGCAATGAGCAGTACTTC. The chain is built from TRBV7-6 and TRBJ2-3, with D perhaps matching TRBD1 or TRBD2 (5 bases each). The J call may be faulty, since TRBJ2-7 better matches the DNA end. The CDR3 has 14 residues. Germline V gene data show CDR1 as SGHVS and CDR2 as FNYEAQ.

A remark on this clonotype: A much larger clonotype is one base distant, so this may be a read error. This sequence joins TRBV28 and TRBJ2-7, with D hard to call. V dropped 7 bases and J dropped 0 bases, with 16 bases sitting between them. The CDR3 covers 15 residues. In germline, CDR1 is MDHEN, CDR2 SYDVKM. The CDR3 reads CASTNLTSSSYEQYF. The CDR3, as DNA: TGTGCCAGCACTAACCTAACGTCGAGCTCCTACGAGCAGTACTTC.

The CDR3 nucleotides read TGTGCCAGCAGCTTGATGACGGCGGGGGTATACGAGCAGTACTTC. Amino acid sequence: CASSLMTAGVYEQYF. The genes are TRBV5-6 and TRBJ2-7; TRBD2 aligns across 7 bases. This CDR3 comprises 15 residues. J gave up 4 bases and V 1 base, and 8 bases lay outside the gene matches. Germline V gene data show CDR1 as SGHDT and CDR2 as YYEEEE.

This clonotype was seen repeatedly, ten times or more. The chain's CDR3 is CASSYSRQGVSYEQYF. Written as DNA, the CDR3 is TGTGCCAGCAGTTACTCCCGACAGGGGGTCTCCTACGAGCAGTACTTC. V usage is TRBV6-5 and J usage is TRBJ2-7, with 9 bases identical to TRBD1. The CDR3 runs 16 residues. Germline CDR1 reads MNHEY; CDR2 reads SVGAGI. J was trimmed by 0 bases and V by 0 bases; bases with no gene match: 3.

DNA for the CDR3: TGTCCACAAAGGCGGGGGGTGAGCAATCAGCCCCAGCATTTT. It translates to CPQRRGVSNQPQHF. The V and J genes are TRBV10-3 and TRBJ1-5; possible D gene TRBD1, 5 bases. There are 14 residues in the CDR3. Germline CDR1 and CDR2: ENHRY and SYGVKD.

This clonotype was counted a few times. This chain joins TRBV11-3 and TRBJ2-7; 7 bases map to TRBD1. Per germline, CDR1 SGHNT and CDR2 YENEEA. V lost 0 bases and J lost 1; bases outside the gene matches: 9. CDR3 size: 17 residues. The CDR3 sequence: CASSLDRTGPKSYEQYF. CDR3 sequence (DNA): TGTGCCAGCAGCTTAGATCGGACAGGTCCTAAGTCCTACGAGCAGTACTTC.

This clonotype was picked up many times. The J gene is TRBJ1-1, the V gene TRBV28; D ambiguous. Trimming left V 5 bases short and J 1 base short, with 17 bases between. Germline V gene data show CDR1 as MDHEN and CDR2 as SYDVKM. The CDR3 loop spans 16 amino acids. CDR3 sequence reads: CASSRLSGGQNTEAFF. The CDR3 nucleotides are TGTGCCAGCAGTCGGCTTTCGGGTGGTCAGAACACTGAAGCTTTCTTT.

The CDR3 nucleotides read TGTGCCAGTACCCCCCAATGGACGGGGACCTACGAGCAGTACTTC. Protein: CASTPQWTGTYEQYF. The rearrangement joins TRBV19 to TRBJ2-7; weak D call: TRBD2 (5 bases). Germline V lookup: CDR1 LNHDA, CDR2 SQIVND (reference sequence). The CDR3 loop spans 15 amino acids. Trimming cost V 7 bases and J 2 bases, with 18 bases left between them.

Only a few counts were recorded for this clonotype. The chain employs TRBV7-9 and TRBJ2-2; D might be TRBD2 (5 bases). Trimming shortened V by 5 bases and J by 0 bases, and 10 bases separated the two germline ends. Germline-derived CDR1 and CDR2 are SEHNR and FQNEAQ (reference sequence). The CDR3 has 15 amino acids. CDR3 residues: CASSPEGANTGELFF. The CDR3 DNA follows: TGTGCCAGCAGCCCAGAGGGTGCGAACACCGGGGAGCTGTTTTTT.

This sequence joins TRBV5-1 and TRBJ2-2; no definite D call. V lost 4 bases and J lost 5, with 9 bases in between. The CDR3 extends over 13 amino acids. Germline CDR1 reads SGHRS; CDR2 reads YFSETQ. This CDR3 reads CASSLVATGELFF. CDR3 nucleotides: TGCGCCAGCAGCCTGGTGGCTACCGGGGAGCTGTTTTTT.

As DNA, the CDR3 is TGTGCCAGCAGTATACAGGGGCTTAATCAGCCCCAGCATTTT. Its protein is CASSIQGLNQPQHF. The rearrangement uses TRBV12-3 or TRBV12-4 and TRBJ1-5; TRBD1 matches at 7 bases. Trimming at V came to 5 bases and at J to 4 bases, leaving 5 bases not matched to a gene. The CDR3 contains 14 residues.

This clonotype was recorded many times. This chain joins TRBV9 and TRBJ2-3; no firm D call. Trimming took off 0 bases at V and 0 bases at J, with 8 bases between the two ends. This CDR3 has 15 amino acids. CDR1 and CDR2 (germline): SGDLS, YYNGEE. The CDR3 here is CASSVVAVSTDTQYF. In DNA form, the CDR3 reads TGTGCCAGCAGCGTAGTGGCAGTTAGCACAGATACGCAGTATTTT.

This clonotype appeared many times. The V gene is TRBV28, the J gene TRBJ2-7, with D perhaps given as TRBD1 or TRBD2 (5 bases each). Trimming took 6 bases from V and 4 from J, leaving 16 bases between them. CDR1 is MDHEN and CDR2 is SYDVKM in the germline V gene. The CDR3 is 14 residues long. CDR3: CASSQRDGKYEQYF. For the CDR3, the DNA is TGTGCCAGCAGCCAAAGGGACGGAAAATACGAGCAGTACTTC.

Turning to this clonotype: The conserved phenylalanine or tryptophan is not found at the CDR3 terminus, so this likely reflects a read error. V gene TRBV16 combines with J gene TRBJ1-2; 7 positions match TRBD1. The CDR3 covers 16 residues. Trimming removed 0 bases from V and 4 bases from J; junction bases left unmatched: 8. Germline values: CDR1 KGHSY, CDR2 FQNENV. CDR3 sequence: CASSQSGTAFSYGYTS. CDR3 nucleotides: TGTGCCAGCAGCCAATCCGGGACAGCCTTTTCCTATGGCTACACCTCC.

This chain joins TRBV4-1 and TRBJ1-4, with D perhaps matching TRBD1 (5 bases). The V gene lost 4 bases and the J gene lost 10 bases, with 16 bases spanning the gap. Germline loops: CDR1 MGHRA, CDR2 YSYEKL. This CDR3 spans 14 amino acids. The CDR3 DNA sequence: TGCGCCAGCAGCCCGCTACAGGTTTTGGGAAAACTGTTTTTT. It yields the protein CASSPLQVLGKLFF.

The V call is TRBV28, the J call TRBJ1-5; 9 bases map to TRBD1. With V trimmed by 5 bases and J by 6 bases, 8 bases remained unmatched. This CDR3 has 15 amino acids. In germline, CDR1 is MDHEN, CDR2 SYDVKM. The DNA for the CDR3 is TGTGCCAGCAGTATCGGGGACAGGGAGCTTCAGCCCCAGCATTTT. As protein: CASSIGDRELQPQHF.

In this sample, this clonotype turned up many times. The chain links TRBV20-1 to TRBJ2-1; the match to TRBD2 covers 7 bases. CDR3 size: 13 residues. Trimming took 2 bases from V and 7 from J; bases not matched to a gene: 5. Germline CDR1 and CDR2: DFQATT and SNEGSKA (reference sequence). The CDR3 nucleotides read TGCAGTGCTAGAACTAGCGCGGGGAATGAGCAGTTCTTC. Its translation is CSARTSAGNEQFF.

The gene calls are TRBV4-1 and TRBJ2-3, with 8 bases lining up with TRBD2. The J segment lost 1 base and the V segment lost 4 bases, leaving 16 bases of the junction unmatched. Germline CDR1 MGHRA, CDR2 YSYEKL. The CDR3 has 19 amino acids. The CDR3, as DNA: TGCGCCAGCAGCCGCACCAGCGGGAGAGTGGGACGGGGCACAGATACGCAGTATTTT. This encodes CASSRTSGRVGRGTDTQYF.

This clonotype showed up just a few times. The chain is built from TRBV28 and TRBJ1-2, with D perhaps matching TRBD1 (6 bases). Trimming took off 11 bases at V and 2 bases at J, with 18 bases between the two ends. The CDR3 runs 14 residues. CDR1 and CDR2 (germline): MDHEN, SYDVKM. The CDR3 loop is CAEGGSFPNYGYTF. For the CDR3, the DNA is TGTGCCGAGGGGGGCAGTTTCCCCAACTATGGCTACACCTTC.

For this clonotype: A much larger clone is a single base away; this may be a read error. This chain uses TRBV20-1 with TRBJ2-7, with D unresolved. Trimming stripped 4 bases from V and 8 bases from J, with 18 bases between. The CDR3 totals 13 residues. Germline CDR1 reads DFQATT; CDR2 reads SNEGSKA (reference sequence). The CDR3 DNA is TGCAGTGCTAAACAATCGTGGGCTTCCCAGCAGTACTTC. It translates to CSAKQSWASQQYF.

At least ten counts were recorded for this clonotype. The chain uses TRBV20-1 and TRBJ2-1; D perhaps matches TRBD2 (6 bases). Trimming cost V 3 bases and J 8 bases, with 17 bases left between them. CDR3 length: 14 residues. In germline, CDR1 is DFQATT, CDR2 SNEGSKA (reference sequence). CDR3 nucleotide sequence: TGCAGTGCTAGTGGGCGACTAGTTGGTGATGAGCAGTTCTTC. Encoded protein: CSASGRLVGDEQFF.

This clonotype was found many times. V gene TRBV28 combines with J gene TRBJ2-5; 9 nucleotides line up with TRBD2. The CDR3 extends over 16 amino acids. From germline, CDR1 is MDHEN and CDR2 SYDVKM. The V gene end was trimmed by 6 bases and the J gene end by 2 bases; junction bases not matched to a gene: 10. The CDR3 protein is CASSPATSGPQETQYF. DNA for the CDR3: TGTGCCAGCAGCCCAGCCACTAGCGGGCCTCAAGAGACCCAGTACTTC.

This clonotype has at least ten counts. The gene calls are TRBV6-9 and TRBJ1-1; tentative D call: TRBD1 (5 bases). The CDR3 loop spans 14 amino acids. V gave up 3 bases and J gave up 6 bases, with 14 bases separating them. The germline CDR1 and CDR2 sequences are MNHGY and SVAAGI. The DNA for the CDR3 is TGTGCCAGCAGTTACCCCGGGACGGAATCTGAAGCTTTCTTT. Translation: CASSYPGTESEAFF.

This clonotype came up a few times. The chain is built from TRBV15 and TRBJ2-7, with 7 positions matching TRBD2. The V gene end was trimmed by 0 bases and the J gene end by 7 bases; junction bases not matched to a gene: 12. From germline, CDR1 is LNHNV and CDR2 YYDKDF (reference sequence). The CDR3 contains 16 residues. The CDR3 region has the DNA TGTGCCACCAGCAGAGATGGGGGGGAGGGCCTGTGGGAGCAGTACTTC. It yields the protein CATSRDGGEGLWEQYF.

This clonotype was detected ten times or more. The V gene is TRBV7-8, the J gene TRBJ2-7, with D possibly matching TRBD1 (7 bases). V was clipped by 8 bases and J by 1 base, with 9 bases between them. This CDR3 spans 12 amino acids. The germline V gene encodes CDR1 SGHVS and CDR2 FQNEAQ. CDR3 loop: CASSGGSYEQYF. The CDR3 nucleotides are TGTGCCAGCTCAGGGGGGTCCTACGAGCAGTACTTC.

Many counts were recorded for this clonotype. The rearrangement uses TRBV20-1 and TRBJ1-1; D possibly corresponds to TRBD1 (5 bases). Germline V CDR1 and CDR2: DFQATT, SNEGSKA (reference sequence). CDR3 length equals 17 residues. The V end was cut by 2 bases, the J end by 0 bases, with 19 bases between. The CDR3 DNA reads TGCAGTGCTAGATCTAATCGACAGTCCCTCATGAACACTGAAGCTTTCTTT. Protein: CSARSNRQSLMNTEAFF.